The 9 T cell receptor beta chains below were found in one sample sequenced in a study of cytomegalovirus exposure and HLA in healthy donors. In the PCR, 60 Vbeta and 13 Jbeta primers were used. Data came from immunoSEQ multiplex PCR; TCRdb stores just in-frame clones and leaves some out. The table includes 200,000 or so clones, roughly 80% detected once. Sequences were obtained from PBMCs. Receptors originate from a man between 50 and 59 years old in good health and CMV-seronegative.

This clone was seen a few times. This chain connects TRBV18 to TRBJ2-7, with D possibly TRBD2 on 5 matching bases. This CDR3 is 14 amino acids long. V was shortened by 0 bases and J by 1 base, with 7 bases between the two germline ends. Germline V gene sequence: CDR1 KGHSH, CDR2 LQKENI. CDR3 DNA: TGTGCCAGCTCACCACCGGACTTTTCCTACGAGCAGTACTTC. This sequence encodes CASSPPDFSYEQYF.

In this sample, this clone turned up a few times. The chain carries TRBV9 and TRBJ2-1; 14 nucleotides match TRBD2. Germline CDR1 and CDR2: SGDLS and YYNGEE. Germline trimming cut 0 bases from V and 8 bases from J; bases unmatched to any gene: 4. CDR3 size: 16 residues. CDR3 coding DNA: TGTGCCAGCAGCGTAGGGACTAGCGGGAGGCCGGATGAGCAGTTCTTC. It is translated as CASSVGTSGRPDEQFF.

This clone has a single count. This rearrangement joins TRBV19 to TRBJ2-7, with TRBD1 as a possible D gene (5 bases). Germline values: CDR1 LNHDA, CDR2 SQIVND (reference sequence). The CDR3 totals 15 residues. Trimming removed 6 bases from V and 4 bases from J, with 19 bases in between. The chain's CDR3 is CASRNLGDSGYEQYF. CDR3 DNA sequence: TGTGCCAGTAGAAATCTAGGTGACAGTGGTTACGAGCAGTACTTC.

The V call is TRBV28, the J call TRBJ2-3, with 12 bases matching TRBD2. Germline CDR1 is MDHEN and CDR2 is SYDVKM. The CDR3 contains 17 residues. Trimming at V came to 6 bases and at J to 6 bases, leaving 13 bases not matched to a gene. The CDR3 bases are TGTGCCAGCAGCCGTTCTAGCGGGAGGGCCTATCGCGATACGCAGTATTTT. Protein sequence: CASSRSSGRAYRDTQYF. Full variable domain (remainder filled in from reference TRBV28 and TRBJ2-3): DVKVTQSSRYLVKRTGEKVFLECVQDMDHENMFWYRQDPGLGLRLIYFSYDVKMKEKGDIPEGYSVSREKKERFSLILESASTNQTSMYLCASSRSSGRAYRDTQYFGPGTRLTVL.

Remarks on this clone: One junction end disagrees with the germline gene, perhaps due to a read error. The chain's CDR3 is CATSREAAYEQYF. CDR3 in DNA: TGTGCCACCAGCCGAGAGGCAGCCTACGAGCAGTACTTC. The rearrangement uses TRBV15 and TRBJ2-7, with D hard to call. The CDR3 spans 13 residues. Germline lookup yields CDR1 LNHNV and CDR2 YYDKDF (reference sequence).

For the CDR3, the DNA is TGTGCCAGCAGCCAAGCACAGGGTTCTGATCTCAGCTATGGCTACACCTTC. Its translation: CASSQAQGSDLSYGYTF. This chain links TRBV4-2 with TRBJ1-2, with D perhaps TRBD1 (6 bases). In germline, CDR1 is LGHNA, CDR2 YNFKEQ. Between the trimmed V and J ends, which lost 1 base and 4 bases, there was a span of 19 bases. This CDR3 is built from 17 residues.

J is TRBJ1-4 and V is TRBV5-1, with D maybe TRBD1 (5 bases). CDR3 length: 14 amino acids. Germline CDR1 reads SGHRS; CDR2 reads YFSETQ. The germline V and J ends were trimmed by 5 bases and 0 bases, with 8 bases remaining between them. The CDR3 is CASRETATNEKLFF. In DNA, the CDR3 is TGCGCCAGCAGGGAGACAGCAACTAATGAAAAACTGTTTTTT.

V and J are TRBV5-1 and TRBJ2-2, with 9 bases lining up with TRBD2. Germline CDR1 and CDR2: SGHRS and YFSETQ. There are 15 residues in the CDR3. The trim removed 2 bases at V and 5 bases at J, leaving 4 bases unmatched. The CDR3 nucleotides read TGCGCCAGCAGCTTTAGCGGGAGTGATACCGGGGAGCTGTTTTTT. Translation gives CASSFSGSDTGELFF. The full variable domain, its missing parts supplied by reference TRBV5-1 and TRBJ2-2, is KAGVTQTPRYLIKTRGQQVTLSCSPISGHRSVSWYQQTPGQGLQFLFEYFSETQRNKGNFPGRFSGRQFSNSRSEMNVSTLELGDSALYLCASSFSGSDTGELFFGEGSRLTVL.

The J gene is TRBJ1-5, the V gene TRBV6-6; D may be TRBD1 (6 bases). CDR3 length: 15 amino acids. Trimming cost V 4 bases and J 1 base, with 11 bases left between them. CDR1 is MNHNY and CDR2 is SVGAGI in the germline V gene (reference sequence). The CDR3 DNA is TGTGCCAGCAGTTTGACAGGTACGAGCAATCAGCCCCAGCATTTT. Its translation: CASSLTGTSNQPQHF.